The 16 T cell receptor beta chains below come from one sample, sequenced in a study of cytomegalovirus exposure and HLA in healthy donors. Both 60 Vbeta primers and 13 Jbeta primers went into the PCR. The table came from immunoSEQ multiplex PCR; TCRdb's copy has only in-frame clones and leaves some out. The table lists around 200,000 clones, about 77% of them singletons. Sample: PBMCs. The receptors originated from a man aged 25-40 years in good health and CMV-seropositive.

The V call is TRBV28, the J call TRBJ2-7, with TRBD2 matching 10 bases. The V and J ends lost 11 bases and 7 bases, in that order; junction bases with no gene match: 11. CDR3 length: 13 amino acids. The germline V gene encodes CDR1 MDHEN and CDR2 SYDVKM. The CDR3: CASRTSGLGEQYF. As DNA, the CDR3 is TGTGCCTCCCGGACTAGCGGCCTGGGGGAGCAGTACTTC.

The V gene is TRBV9, the J gene TRBJ2-3; D not resolved. In germline, CDR1 is SGDLS, CDR2 YYNGEE. The CDR3 spans 13 residues. V was shortened by 3 bases and J by 5 bases, with 10 bases between the two germline ends. In nucleotides, the CDR3 is TGTGCCAGCAGCGGAGCCCGGAGAGATACGCAGTATTTT. Translation: CASSGARRDTQYF.

J is TRBJ2-1 and V is TRBV4-1; 8 positions agree with TRBD2. The V segment lost 1 base and the J segment 6 bases; nucleotides outside the gene matches: 5. The germline CDR1 and CDR2 sequences are MGHRA and YSYEKL. This CDR3 contains 15 residues. CDR3 amino acids: CASSQVGTRVNEQFF. The DNA of the CDR3 is TGCGCCAGCAGCCAAGTCGGGACTAGAGTCAATGAGCAGTTCTTC.

This chain joins TRBV9 and TRBJ2-1, with 13 bases that match TRBD2. The CDR3 spans 16 residues. V dropped 4 bases and J dropped 8; count of bases not matched to a gene: 9. Germline lookup yields CDR1 SGDLS and CDR2 YYNGEE. The CDR3, as DNA: TGTGCCAGCAGCTTACGGACTAGCGGGAGTATCGATGAGCAGTTCTTC. It specifies CASSLRTSGSIDEQFF.

This chain joins TRBV2 and TRBJ2-5; D is unresolved. This CDR3 has 13 residues. Between the trimmed V and J ends, which lost 3 bases and 5 bases, there was a span of 10 bases. The germline V gene encodes CDR1 SNHLY and CDR2 FYNNEI. CDR3 protein: CASSDSGGETQYF. CDR3 bases: TGTGCCAGCAGTGATTCGGGTGGGGAGACCCAGTACTTC.

The chain joins TRBV6-5 to TRBJ2-5; TRBD1 matches at 9 bases. In germline, CDR1 is MNHEY, CDR2 SVGAGI. The junction had 5 bases not matched to a gene; V was cut back by 2 bases and J by 4 bases. The CDR3 is 15 amino acids. CDR3 bases: TGTGCCAGCAGTTACGGACAGGGGATGGGAGAGACCCAGTACTTC. Its protein is CASSYGQGMGETQYF.

This sequence joins TRBV28 and TRBJ1-5, with 9 bases identical to TRBD1. Germline V gene lookup returns CDR1 MDHEN and CDR2 SYDVKM. The CDR3 extends over 15 amino acids. The ends lost 9 bases at V and 0 bases at J; junction bases unmatched: 6. CDR3 nucleotides: TGTGCCAGTACCGGGACAGGGCCTAGCAATCAGCCCCAGCATTTT. Its protein product is CASTGTGPSNQPQHF. The variable domain in full, completed from reference TRBV28 and TRBJ1-5, reads DVKVTQSSRYLVKRTGEKVFLECVQDMDHENMFWYRQDPGLGLRLIYFSYDVKMKEKGDIPEGYSVSREKKERFSLILESASTNQTSMYLCASTGTGPSNQPQHFGDGTRLSIL.

The chain uses TRBV9 and TRBJ2-6, with a weak D call TRBD1 (5 bases). V was trimmed by 4 bases and J by 0 bases, leaving 23 bases between them. The CDR3 runs to 20 residues. Per germline, CDR1 SGDLS and CDR2 YYNGEE. CDR3 amino acids: CASSHPTYRHPRSGANVLTF. CDR3 coding DNA: TGTGCCAGCAGCCATCCCACCTACAGGCATCCTCGCTCTGGGGCCAACGTCCTGACTTTC.

This clone was counted only a few times. This chain joins TRBV5-1 and TRBJ1-5; D is possibly TRBD1 (5 bases). V was shortened by 0 bases and J by 10 bases, with 17 bases between the two germline ends. The CDR3 sequence is 15 residues long. Germline V lookup: CDR1 SGHRS, CDR2 YFSETQ. Written as DNA, the CDR3 is TGCGCCAGCAGCTTGGGAAGGGGAAGTGGCGAACCCCAGCATTTT. It specifies CASSLGRGSGEPQHF.

The rearrangement links TRBV30 to TRBJ2-1; 9 bases align to TRBD2. The length of the CDR3 is 14 residues. The ends lost 2 bases at V and 7 bases at J; junction bases unmatched: 6. Germline CDR1 and CDR2: GTSNPN and SVGIG (reference sequence). CDR3 residues: CAWSIGGGANEQFF. The CDR3 nucleotides read TGTGCCTGGAGTATAGGCGGGGGGGCGAATGAGCAGTTCTTC.

This chain joins TRBV28 and TRBJ2-5; tentatively, D is TRBD2 (6 bases). This CDR3 contains 17 residues. Deletions cut 4 bases from V and 5 bases from J, with 23 bases between. Germline V gene sequence: CDR1 MDHEN, CDR2 SYDVKM. The CDR3 DNA is TGTGCCAGCAGTTACCCTTTAGCGGCAGAAGAATACGAGACCCAGTACTTC. It specifies CASSYPLAAEEYETQYF.

This clone has just one count. The J gene is TRBJ1-1, the V gene TRBV7-8; 8 bases fit TRBD1. The V gene end was trimmed by 6 bases and the J gene end by 6 bases; junction bases not matched to a gene: 9. CDR3 length: 14 residues. Germline V CDR1 and CDR2: SGHVS, FQNEAQ. CDR3 DNA: TGTGCCAGCAGGGACAGGGTGAAGAGCGCTGAAGCTTTCTTT. Its translation: CASRDRVKSAEAFF.

This clone was picked up a small number of times. One junction end does not reproduce the germline sequence, and a read error may be involved. This chain uses TRBV4-1 with TRBJ2-7; a weak D match, TRBD1 (5 bases). Looked up from germline, CDR1 is MGHRA and CDR2 is YSYEKL. The CDR3 is 14 residues long. The CDR3 protein is CASSQDSTAPHFIF. DNA for the CDR3: TGCGCCAGCAGCCAAGATTCGACAGCGCCGCACTTTATATTC.

V is TRBV28 and J is TRBJ2-7; TRBD2 agrees at 9 bases. V lost 7 bases to trimming and J lost 1 base; unmatched junction nucleotides: 8. The CDR3 covers 15 residues. Germline V CDR1 and CDR2: MDHEN, SYDVKM. The CDR3 DNA reads TGTGCCAGCAACAATAGCGGGAGAGGGTCCTACGAGCAGTACTTC. It yields the protein CASNNSGRGSYEQYF.

This chain joins TRBV28 and TRBJ2-1; 7 nucleotides align to TRBD1. Germline V gene lookup returns CDR1 MDHEN and CDR2 SYDVKM. This CDR3 region has 15 residues. J gave up 8 bases and V 1 base, and 8 bases lay outside the gene matches. The CDR3 loop is CASSLSDGQAYEQFF. CDR3 sequence (DNA): TGTGCCAGCAGTTTATCAGACGGACAGGCTTATGAGCAGTTCTTC.

This clone was seen more than once but under ten times. The chain couples TRBV7-2 to TRBJ2-5, with TRBD1 matching over 7 bases. The germline CDR1 and CDR2 sequences are SGHTA and FQGNSA. J was trimmed by 7 bases and V by 5 bases; bases with no gene match: 7. This CDR3 spans 13 amino acids. The CDR3 DNA follows: TGTGCCAGCAGCAGCGGACAGGCCGGGACCCAGTACTTC. It specifies CASSSGQAGTQYF.